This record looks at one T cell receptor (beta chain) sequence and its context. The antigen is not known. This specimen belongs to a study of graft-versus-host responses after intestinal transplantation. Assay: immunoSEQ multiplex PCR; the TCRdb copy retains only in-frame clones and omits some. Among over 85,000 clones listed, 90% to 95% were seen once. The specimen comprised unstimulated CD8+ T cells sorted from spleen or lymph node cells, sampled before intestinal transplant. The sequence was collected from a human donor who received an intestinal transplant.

CDR3 protein: CATRGSSYNEQFF. The CDR3 bases are TGTGCCACCCGGGGGAGCTCCTACAATGAGCAGTTCTTC. The chain uses TRBV28 and TRBJ2-1; a weak D match, TRBD2 (6 bases). The length of the CDR3 is 13 residues. In germline, CDR1 is MDHEN, CDR2 SYDVKM. V was cut by 10 bases and J by 0 bases, with 10 bases left in between.